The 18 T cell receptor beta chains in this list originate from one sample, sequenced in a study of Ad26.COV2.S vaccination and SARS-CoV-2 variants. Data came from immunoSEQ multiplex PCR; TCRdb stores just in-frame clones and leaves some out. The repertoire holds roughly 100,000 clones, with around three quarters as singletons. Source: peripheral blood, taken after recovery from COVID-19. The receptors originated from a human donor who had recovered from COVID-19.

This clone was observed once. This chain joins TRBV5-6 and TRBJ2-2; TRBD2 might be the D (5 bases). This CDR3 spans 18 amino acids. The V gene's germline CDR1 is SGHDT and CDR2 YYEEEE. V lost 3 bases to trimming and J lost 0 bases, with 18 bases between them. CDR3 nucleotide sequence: TGTGCCAGCAGCTCGGCCCCAAGCGGTGGATCGAACACCGGGGAGCTGTTTTTT. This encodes CASSSAPSGGSNTGELFF.

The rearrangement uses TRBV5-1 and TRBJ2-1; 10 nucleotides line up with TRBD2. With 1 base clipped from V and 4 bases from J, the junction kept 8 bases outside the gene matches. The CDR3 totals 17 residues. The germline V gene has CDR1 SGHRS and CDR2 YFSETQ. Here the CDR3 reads CASSLRFAAGGYNEQFF. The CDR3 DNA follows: TGCGCCAGCAGCTTGAGGTTTGCAGCGGGGGGGTACAATGAGCAGTTCTTC.

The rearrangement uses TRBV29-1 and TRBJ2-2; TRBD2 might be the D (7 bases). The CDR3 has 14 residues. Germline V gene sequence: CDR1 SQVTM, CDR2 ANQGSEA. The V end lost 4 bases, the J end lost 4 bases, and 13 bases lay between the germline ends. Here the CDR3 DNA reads TGCAGCGTTGTTACGGGGGGCCCCACCGGGGAGCTGTTTTTT. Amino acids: CSVVTGGPTGELFF.

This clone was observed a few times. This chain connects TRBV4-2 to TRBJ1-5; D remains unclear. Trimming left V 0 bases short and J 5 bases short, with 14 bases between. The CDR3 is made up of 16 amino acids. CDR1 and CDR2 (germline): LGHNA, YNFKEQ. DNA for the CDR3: TGTGCCAGCAGCCAAGATGTCAGGACGAATCATCAGCCCCAGCATTTT. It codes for CASSQDVRTNHQPQHF.

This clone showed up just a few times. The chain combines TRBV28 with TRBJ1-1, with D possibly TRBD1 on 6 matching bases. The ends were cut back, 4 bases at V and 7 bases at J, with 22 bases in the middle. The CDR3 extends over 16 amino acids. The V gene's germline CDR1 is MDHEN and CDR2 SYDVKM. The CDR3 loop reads CASSSQTRGGGGEAFF. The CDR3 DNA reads TGTGCCAGCAGTTCGCAAACTCGGGGAGGGGGAGGTGAAGCTTTCTTT.

CDR3 nucleotide sequence: TGTGCCAGCAGCTTAACAAGCGGGACCGGGGAGCTGTTTTTT. This translates into CASSLTSGTGELFF. This sequence joins TRBV7-3 and TRBJ2-2, with a tentative D call TRBD2 (6 bases). This CDR3 is 14 amino acids long. Trimming took 0 bases from V and 5 from J, leaving 7 bases between them. Germline CDR1 reads SGHTA; CDR2 reads FQGTGA.

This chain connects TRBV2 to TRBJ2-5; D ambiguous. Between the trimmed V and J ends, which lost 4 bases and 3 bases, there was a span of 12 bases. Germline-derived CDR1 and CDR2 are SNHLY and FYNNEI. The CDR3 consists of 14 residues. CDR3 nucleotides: TGTGCCAGCAGTGTATCGACACGAGAAGAGACCCAGTACTTC. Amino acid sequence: CASSVSTREETQYF.

The CDR3 coding sequence is TGTGCCACGCTCAGGGGACTTAATGAAAAACTGTTTTTT. Residues: CATLRGLNEKLFF. The J gene is TRBJ1-4, the V gene TRBV2, with D possibly being TRBD1 (6 bases). The CDR3 loop spans 13 amino acids. Germline CDR1 and CDR2: SNHLY and FYNNEI. V lost 10 bases and J 4 bases, leaving 13 bases between the germline ends.

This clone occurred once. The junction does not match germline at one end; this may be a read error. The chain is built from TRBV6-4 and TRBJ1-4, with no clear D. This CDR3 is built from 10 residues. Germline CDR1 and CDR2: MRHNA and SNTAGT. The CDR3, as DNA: TGTGCCAGCAGTGTAGGACCACCGGTTTTT. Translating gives CASSVGPPVF.

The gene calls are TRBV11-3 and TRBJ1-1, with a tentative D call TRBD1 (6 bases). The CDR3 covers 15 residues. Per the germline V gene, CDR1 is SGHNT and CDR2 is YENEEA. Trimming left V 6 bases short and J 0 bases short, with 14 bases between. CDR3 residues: CASRRQALMNTEAFF. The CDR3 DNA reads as TGTGCCAGCAGGAGACAGGCCCTCATGAACACTGAAGCTTTCTTT.

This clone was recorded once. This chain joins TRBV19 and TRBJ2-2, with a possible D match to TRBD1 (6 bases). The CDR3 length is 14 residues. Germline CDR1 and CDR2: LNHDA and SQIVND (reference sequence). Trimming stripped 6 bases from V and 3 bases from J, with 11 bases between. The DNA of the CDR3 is TGTGCCAGTAGGAACAGGGAAGACACCGGGGAGCTGTTTTTT. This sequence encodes CASRNREDTGELFF.

The DNA of the CDR3 is TGTGCCAGCAGAGCAGGGGCGGGAGCCTTTAGTGAGCAGTACTTC. This translates into CASRAGAGAFSEQYF. The chain recombines TRBV27 with TRBJ2-7; tentative D call: TRBD2 (7 bases). In germline, CDR1 is MNHEY, CDR2 SMNVEV (reference sequence). Trimming shortened V by 6 bases and J by 7 bases, and 22 bases separated the two germline ends. The CDR3 spans 15 residues.

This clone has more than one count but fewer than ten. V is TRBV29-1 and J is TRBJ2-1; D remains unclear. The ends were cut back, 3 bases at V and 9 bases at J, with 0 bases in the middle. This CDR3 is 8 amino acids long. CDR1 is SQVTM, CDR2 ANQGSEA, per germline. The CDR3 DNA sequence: TGCAGCGTTGATGAGCAGTTCTTC. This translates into CSVDEQFF.

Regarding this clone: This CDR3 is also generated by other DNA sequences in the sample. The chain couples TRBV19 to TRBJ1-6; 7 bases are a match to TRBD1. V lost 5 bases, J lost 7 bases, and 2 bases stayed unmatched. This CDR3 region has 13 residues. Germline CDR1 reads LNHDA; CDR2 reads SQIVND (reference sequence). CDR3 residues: CASSQDRNSPLHF. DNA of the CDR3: TGTGCCAGTAGTCAGGACAGGAATTCACCCCTCCACTTT. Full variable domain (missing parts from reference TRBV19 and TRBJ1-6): DGGITQSPKYLFRKEGQNVTLSCEQNLNHDAMYWYRQDPGQGLRLIYYSQIVNDFQKGDIAEGYSVSREKKESFPLTVTSAQKNPTAFYLCASSQDRNSPLHFGNGTRLTVT.

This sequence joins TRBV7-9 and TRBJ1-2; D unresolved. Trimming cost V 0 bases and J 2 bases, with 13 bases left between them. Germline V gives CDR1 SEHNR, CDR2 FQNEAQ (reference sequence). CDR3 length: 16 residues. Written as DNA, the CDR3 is TGTGCCAGCAGCTTAGCGCGGGAAACTGCAAACTATGGCTACACCTTC. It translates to CASSLARETANYGYTF.

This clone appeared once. DNA of the CDR3: TGTGCCAGTGGCGGGACTAGCTCCGGGGGGGAGTTCTTC. As protein: CASGGTSSGGEFF. The chain has TRBV19 and TRBJ2-1, with 9 bases fitting TRBD2. The CDR3 loop spans 13 amino acids. Germline-derived CDR1 and CDR2 are LNHDA and SQIVND (reference sequence). The V and J ends lost 8 bases and 14 bases, in that order; junction bases with no gene match: 13.

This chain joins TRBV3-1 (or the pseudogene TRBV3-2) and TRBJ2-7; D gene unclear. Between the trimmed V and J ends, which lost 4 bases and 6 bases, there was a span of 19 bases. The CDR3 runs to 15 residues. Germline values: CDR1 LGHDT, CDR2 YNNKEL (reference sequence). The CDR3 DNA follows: TGTGCCAGCAGCCTTGCTTGGCAATTGGGTAGCGAGCAGTACTTC. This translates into CASSLAWQLGSEQYF.

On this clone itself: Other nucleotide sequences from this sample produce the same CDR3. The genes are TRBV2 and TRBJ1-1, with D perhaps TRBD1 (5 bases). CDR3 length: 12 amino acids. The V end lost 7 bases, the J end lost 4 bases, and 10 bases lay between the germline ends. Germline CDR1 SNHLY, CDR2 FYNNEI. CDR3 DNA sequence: TGTGCCAGCATCGGGGGTGGCACTGAAGCTTTCTTT. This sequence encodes CASIGGGTEAFF.